Below, 32 T cell receptor beta chains from the same sample are listed, as sequenced in a study of T cells after posttransplantation cyclophosphamide. Profiling relied on immunoSEQ multiplex PCR, and the TCRdb table lists in-frame clones only, not all of them. The table shows tens of thousands of clones, with around 98% occurring only once. Cells defined as naive were viable CD3+CD4+ or CD3+CD8+ and CCR7+CD45RA+CD45RO-CD95-CD27+CD28+. Material: naive CD4+ T cells sorted from PBMCs. All receptors come from a man between 50 and 59 years old in good health, CMV-negative, and a related stem cell transplant donor.

This clone was counted a single time. The chain joins TRBV11-3 to TRBJ2-7, with a weak D call TRBD2 (7 bases). V was cut by 1 base and J by 6 bases, with 16 bases left in between. CDR1 is SGHNT, CDR2 YENEEA, per germline. This CDR3 has 15 residues. CDR3 nucleotides: TGTGCCAGCAGCTTAGTAGCCAGGGGAGGGGGCGAGCAGTACTTC. As protein: CASSLVARGGGEQYF. Combining the CDR3 with reference TRBV11-3 and TRBJ2-7 gives the whole variable domain EAGVVQSPRYKIIEKKQPVAFWCNPISGHNTLYWYLQNLGQGPELLIRYENEEAVDDSQLPKDRFSAERLKGVDSTLKIQPAELGDSAVYLCASSLVARGGGEQYFGPGTRLTVT.

This clone was recorded only once. The chain carries TRBV19 and TRBJ2-1, with TRBD1 identical over 10 bases. V lost 7 bases and J lost 3; bases outside the gene matches: 6. CDR1 LNHDA and CDR2 SQIVND come from the germline V gene (reference sequence). The CDR3 extends over 15 amino acids. The CDR3 nucleotides read TGTGCCAGTATTTCCCGGGACAGGGGCTACAATGAGCAGTTCTTC. Amino acid sequence: CASISRDRGYNEQFF.

The rearrangement joins TRBV18 to TRBJ2-6; TRBD1 matches 8 bases. V trimming: 9 bases; J trimming: 4 bases; junction bases outside the gene matches: 14. There are 17 residues in the CDR3. The germline gives CDR1 KGHSH, CDR2 LQKENI. The DNA for the CDR3 is TGTGCCAGAACTGGACAGGGTGGCCTCCCGGGGGCCAACGTCCTGACTTTC. Translation: CARTGQGGLPGANVLTF.

V usage is TRBV10-3 and J usage is TRBJ1-1, with TRBD1 matching 8 bases. The V gene's germline CDR1 is ENHRY and CDR2 SYGVKD. J lost 1 base, V lost 4 bases, and 2 bases had no gene match. The CDR3 has 14 residues. The CDR3 bases are TGTGCCATCAGTGCAGGGGGCTGGAACACTGAAGCTTTCTTT. Encoded protein: CAISAGGWNTEAFF.

The chain uses TRBV4-1 and TRBJ1-3; D not certain. CDR1 is MGHRA, CDR2 YSYEKL, per germline. With 1 base removed from V and 0 bases from J, the gap between germline ends came to 16 bases. The CDR3 is 18 amino acids. CDR3 coding DNA: TGCGCCAGCAGCCAAGTCTACTTTAGTACAGACTCTGGAAACACCATATATTTT. Residues: CASSQVYFSTDSGNTIYF.

The table lists this clone with a count of one. This chain connects TRBV5-1 to TRBJ1-5; the match to TRBD1 covers 7 bases. Germline-derived CDR1 and CDR2 are SGHRS and YFSETQ. The CDR3 extends over 15 amino acids. With V trimmed by 4 bases and J by 12 bases, 16 bases remained unmatched. The CDR3 loop reads CASSLGQARFKNQHF. The DNA for the CDR3 is TGCGCCAGCAGCCTAGGACAGGCCCGCTTTAAAAACCAGCATTTT.

DNA of the CDR3: TGTGCCAGCAGTGGAGCCGGGACAGGGTACAATGAGCAGTTCTTC. Its translation is CASSGAGTGYNEQFF. This chain links TRBV28 with TRBJ2-1, with 9 bases aligning to TRBD1. Germline V gene data show CDR1 as MDHEN and CDR2 as SYDVKM. The CDR3 is 15 residues long. V was clipped by 5 bases and J by 4 bases; unmatched bases: 6. The variable domain in full, with the rest retrieved from reference TRBV28 and TRBJ2-1, is DVKVTQSSRYLVKRTGEKVFLECVQDMDHENMFWYRQDPGLGLRLIYFSYDVKMKEKGDIPEGYSVSREKKERFSLILESASTNQTSMYLCASSGAGTGYNEQFFGPGTRLTVL.

V is TRBV10-3 and J is TRBJ2-5, with 14 bases identical to TRBD2. This CDR3 is built from 17 residues. Trimming removed 2 bases from V and 5 bases from J; junction bases left unmatched: 7. In germline, CDR1 is ENHRY, CDR2 SYGVKD. DNA for the CDR3: TGTGCCATCAGTGAGCCACTGGGACTAGCGGGGGAGGAGACCCAGTACTTC. Translated, it gives CAISEPLGLAGEETQYF.

V gene TRBV5-1 combines with J gene TRBJ2-7, with 12 bases aligning to TRBD2. CDR3 size: 15 residues. The germline CDR1 and CDR2 sequences are SGHRS and YFSETQ. V lost 3 bases, J lost 2 bases, and 3 bases stayed unmatched. As DNA, the CDR3 is TGCGCCAGCAGCTCAGGACTAGCGGGAACCTACGAGCAGTACTTC. This codes for CASSSGLAGTYEQYF.

V usage is TRBV7-2 and J usage is TRBJ1-5; 7 bases map to TRBD1. Per the germline V gene, CDR1 is SGHTA and CDR2 is FQGNSA. The CDR3 covers 14 residues. Losses at the gene ends were 4 bases for V and 6 bases for J; bases not matched to a gene: 6. The CDR3 nucleotides are TGTGCCAGCAGCTCCAGACAGGGTGCTCAGCCCCAGCATTTT. It codes for CASSSRQGAQPQHF.

The V and J genes are TRBV9 and TRBJ1-1, with 9 bases aligning to TRBD1. J gave up 3 bases and V 4 bases, and 13 bases lay outside the gene matches. Germline V gene lookup returns CDR1 SGDLS and CDR2 YYNGEE. The CDR3 is 17 residues long. CDR3 in DNA: TGTGCCAGCAGCATTGAAGGATCACAGGGGGCGTACACTGAAGCTTTCTTT. Amino acid sequence: CASSIEGSQGAYTEAFF. The full variable domain, with the rest looked up from reference TRBV9 and TRBJ1-1, is DSGVTQTPKHLITATGQRVTLRCSPRSGDLSVYWYQQSLDQGLQFLIQYYNGEERAKGNILERFSAQQFPDLHSELNLSSLELGDSALYFCASSIEGSQGAYTEAFFGQGTRLTVV.

This rearrangement joins TRBV7-9 to TRBJ1-4, with TRBD1 as a possible D gene (6 bases). Deletions cut 5 bases from V and 0 bases from J, with 13 bases between. The CDR3 contains 16 residues. CDR1 is SEHNR and CDR2 is FQNEAQ in the germline V gene (reference sequence). DNA of the CDR3: TGTGCCAGCAGCCCAAGACAGGTGGCAACTAATGAAAAACTGTTTTTT. It translates to CASSPRQVATNEKLFF.

This clone was found once. The chain is built from TRBV5-1 and TRBJ2-1; D uncertain. The V end was cut by 1 base, the J end by 0 bases, with 8 bases between. Germline assignment: CDR1 SGHRS and CDR2 YFSETQ. CDR3 length: 15 amino acids. CDR3 in DNA: TGCGCCAGCAGCTTGTTGGGCTCCTCCTACAATGAGCAGTTCTTC. Translation gives CASSLLGSSYNEQFF.

The chain is built from TRBV4-1 and TRBJ1-2, with D unresolved. The germline gives CDR1 MGHRA, CDR2 YSYEKL. The CDR3 loop spans 15 amino acids. V was shortened by 3 bases and J by 7 bases, with 18 bases between the two germline ends. The CDR3 DNA is TGCGCCAGCAGCCAGAACAGTGGCGTGGGAGGTGGCTACACCTTC. It codes for CASSQNSGVGGGYTF.

This chain links TRBV19 with TRBJ1-2, with D hard to call. Looked up from germline, CDR1 is LNHDA and CDR2 is SQIVND (reference sequence). V was shortened by 2 bases and J by 2 bases, with 6 bases between the two germline ends. The CDR3 sequence is 13 residues long. This chain's CDR3 is CASSITRNYGYTF. CDR3 coding DNA: TGTGCCAGTAGTATAACTCGAAACTATGGCTACACCTTC.

The chain has TRBV30 and TRBJ1-5; TRBD1 matches at 7 bases. Germline CDR1 reads GTSNPN; CDR2 reads SVGIG (reference sequence). V lost 6 bases to trimming and J lost 3 bases; unmatched junction nucleotides: 2. The CDR3 spans 12 residues. CDR3 region: CACGQDNQPQHF. The DNA of the CDR3 is TGTGCCTGCGGACAGGACAATCAGCCCCAGCATTTT.

This clone was picked up a small number of times. The J gene is TRBJ1-4, the V gene TRBV2, with 8 nucleotides matching TRBD1. V trimming: 6 bases; J trimming: 8 bases; junction bases outside the gene matches: 2. This CDR3 has 12 amino acids. Germline lookup yields CDR1 SNHLY and CDR2 FYNNEI. The CDR3 here is CASRRDREKLFF. In DNA, the CDR3 is TGTGCCAGCAGGCGGGACAGGGAAAAACTGTTTTTT.

The chain employs TRBV4-1 and TRBJ2-3, with 7 positions matching TRBD1. This CDR3 has 17 residues. V gave up 1 base and J gave up 2 bases; unmatched junction bases: 9. Germline V gene sequence: CDR1 MGHRA, CDR2 YSYEKL. DNA of the CDR3: TGCGCCAGCAGCCAAGGCGAGGGGGCAATCTTCACAGATACGCAGTATTTT. Protein: CASSQGEGAIFTDTQYF.

V usage is TRBV4-1 and J usage is TRBJ2-1, with 12 bases lining up with TRBD2. This CDR3 is built from 17 residues. The germline gives CDR1 MGHRA, CDR2 YSYEKL. Trimming took 3 bases from V and 4 from J; bases not matched to a gene: 7. This CDR3 is CASSQGLAGGRYNEQFF. The CDR3 region has the DNA TGCGCCAGCAGCCAGGGCCTAGCGGGGGGGCGTTACAATGAGCAGTTCTTC.

The chain couples TRBV5-7 to TRBJ1-5, with 8 bases identical to TRBD1. TRBV5-7 is labeled an ORF, and its function is uncertain. The CDR3 contains 14 residues. Losses at the gene ends were 4 bases for V and 5 bases for J; bases not matched to a gene: 5. Here the CDR3 reads CASSLPTGDQPQHF. As DNA, the CDR3 is TGTGCCAGCAGCCTACCGACAGGGGATCAGCCCCAGCATTTT.

The chain has TRBV19 and TRBJ2-1; D may be TRBD2 (5 bases). The CDR3 is 16 residues long. With 7 bases removed from V and 3 bases from J, the gap between germline ends came to 19 bases. Germline V CDR1 and CDR2: LNHDA, SQIVND (reference sequence). Here the CDR3 reads CASTGNGLAFYNEQFF. The CDR3 DNA reads TGTGCCAGTACTGGGAACGGACTGGCTTTCTACAATGAGCAGTTCTTC.

The CDR3 DNA reads as TGTGCCTGGAGGCGATGGACTAGCGGGATACAGGATACGCAGTATTTT. Translation: CAWRRWTSGIQDTQYF. The V and J genes are TRBV30 and TRBJ2-3; TRBD2 aligns across 12 bases. The CDR3 spans 16 residues. Trimming at V came to 3 bases and at J to 6 bases, leaving 10 bases not matched to a gene. The germline V gene encodes CDR1 GTSNPN and CDR2 SVGIG (reference sequence).

The genes are TRBV6-6 and TRBJ1-5; no definite D call. Germline lookup yields CDR1 MNHNY and CDR2 SVGAGI (reference sequence). The CDR3 has 16 residues. Trimming removed 4 bases at V and 4 bases at J, with 17 bases between. CDR3 in amino acids: CASSSDTGRMNQPQHF. The CDR3 coding sequence is TGTGCCAGCAGTTCCGATACGGGAAGAATGAATCAGCCCCAGCATTTT.

The chain couples TRBV6-6 to TRBJ2-1; 10 bases line up with TRBD1. V shed 5 bases, J shed 3 bases, and the junction held 4 bases outside the gene matches. Germline values: CDR1 MNHNY, CDR2 SVGAGI (reference sequence). CDR3 length equals 15 residues. CDR3 residues: CASSQRDRGYNEQFF. In DNA, the CDR3 is TGTGCCAGCAGTCAACGGGACAGGGGCTACAATGAGCAGTTCTTC.

J is TRBJ2-7 and V is TRBV11-3, with TRBD2 identical over 13 bases. This CDR3 is 16 amino acids long. CDR1 and CDR2 (germline): SGHNT, YENEEA. J was trimmed by 3 bases and V by 5 bases; bases with no gene match: 7. CDR3 amino acids: CASSRGGTSGVYEQYF. The CDR3 bases are TGTGCCAGCAGCCGTGGGGGGACTAGCGGGGTCTACGAGCAGTACTTC.

The J gene is TRBJ2-3, the V gene TRBV10-3, with 11 bases matching TRBD1. CDR3 length equals 14 residues. The V and J ends lost 9 bases and 3 bases, in that order; junction bases with no gene match: 5. The germline V gene has CDR1 ENHRY and CDR2 SYGVKD. The CDR3 region is CAIAGTGGTDTQYF. The DNA of the CDR3 is TGTGCCATTGCCGGGACAGGGGGAACAGATACGCAGTATTTT.

V gene TRBV2 combines with J gene TRBJ1-5, with D maybe TRBD1 (5 bases). The CDR3 sequence is 15 residues long. V was trimmed by 3 bases and J by 0 bases, leaving 9 bases between them. Germline CDR1 and CDR2: SNHLY and FYNNEI. The CDR3 DNA follows: TGTGCCAGCAGTGACTGGGGGGTTAGCAATCAGCCCCAGCATTTT. This encodes CASSDWGVSNQPQHF.

The chain recombines TRBV5-1 with TRBJ2-7; D may be TRBD1 (5 bases). The CDR3 is 13 amino acids. Trimming removed 0 bases at V and 3 bases at J, with 7 bases between. The V gene's germline CDR1 is SGHRS and CDR2 YFSETQ. The CDR3 coding sequence is TGCGCCAGCAGCTTGGACGACAGCTACGAGCAGTACTTC. It specifies CASSLDDSYEQYF.

The chain couples TRBV7-3 to TRBJ2-1; 15 bases fit TRBD2. The CDR3 consists of 15 residues. Germline trimming cut 5 bases from V and 7 bases from J; bases unmatched to any gene: 3. The germline V gene has CDR1 SGHTA and CDR2 FQGTGA. This CDR3 is CASSRGLAGGNEQFF. The CDR3, as DNA: TGTGCCAGCAGCCGGGGACTAGCGGGGGGTAATGAGCAGTTCTTC. The entire variable domain, with the rest obtained from reference TRBV7-3 and TRBJ2-1, is as follows: GAGVSQTPSNKVTEKGKYVELRCDPISGHTALYWYRQSLGQGPEFLIYFQGTGAADDSGLPNDRFFAVRPEGSVSTLKIQRTERGDSAVYLCASSRGLAGGNEQFFGPGTRLTVL.

This chain uses TRBV10-3 with TRBJ2-2; 12 bases agree with TRBD2. J lost 0 bases, V lost 6 bases, and 5 bases had no gene match. The CDR3 has 17 amino acids. The germline CDR1 and CDR2 sequences are ENHRY and SYGVKD. The CDR3 nucleotides are TGTGCCATCAGCTTGACTAGCGGGGGATCGAACACCGGGGAGCTGTTTTTT. It codes for CAISLTSGGSNTGELFF.

The chain joins TRBV7-9 to TRBJ2-5; 7 nucleotides agree with TRBD1. The CDR3 consists of 14 residues. V lost 5 bases and J lost 4; bases outside the gene matches: 7. Germline V gives CDR1 SEHNR, CDR2 FQNEAQ (reference sequence). The CDR3 region has the DNA TGTGCCAGCAGCCTTGGGACAGTGGTAGAGACCCAGTACTTC. Its protein is CASSLGTVVETQYF. Combining the CDR3 with reference TRBV7-9 and TRBJ2-5 gives the whole variable domain DTGVSQNPRHKITKRGQNVTFRCDPISEHNRLYWYRQTLGQGPEFLTYFQNEAQLEKSRLLSDRFSAERPKGSFSTLEIQRTEQGDSAMYLCASSLGTVVETQYFGPGTRLLVL.

This rearrangement joins TRBV5-4 to TRBJ2-1; 14 positions match TRBD2. The CDR3 runs to 15 residues. CDR1 and CDR2 (germline): SGHNT, YYREEE (reference sequence). V lost 4 bases to trimming and J lost 8 bases; unmatched junction nucleotides: 5. The DNA of the CDR3 is TGTGCCAGCAGCGTACCGACTAGCGGGGGGGATGAGCAGTTCTTC. Residues: CASSVPTSGGDEQFF.